The 20 T cell receptor beta chains listed next were all sequenced from one sample in a study of shared clonotypes between healthy human individuals. The data were produced by immunoSEQ multiplex PCR, yet TCRdb's version contains in-frame clones alone and is incomplete. The table has a few million clones, 85% to 95% seen once. What was sequenced was naive CD4+ T cells sorted from blood. As for subset: CD45RA+ positively selected. The origin of the receptors is a man aged 18 to 29 in good health.

This clone came up once. This chain connects TRBV5-4 to TRBJ2-1; 9 nucleotides line up with TRBD2. This CDR3 is built from 15 residues. Trimming at V came to 0 bases and at J to 7 bases, leaving 5 bases not matched to a gene. Germline V gives CDR1 SGHNT, CDR2 YYREEE (reference sequence). The CDR3 loop reads CASSLGAGGLNEQFF. The CDR3 DNA reads as TGTGCCAGCAGCTTGGGAGCGGGGGGTCTAAATGAGCAGTTCTTC.

V is TRBV2 and J is TRBJ2-7, with D possibly TRBD1 on 6 matching bases. The CDR3 runs 12 residues. The V and J ends lost 5 bases and 6 bases respectively, with 11 bases between them. Germline values: CDR1 SNHLY, CDR2 FYNNEI. The CDR3 nucleotides read TGTGCCAGCAGTCCGGACAGTCGCGAGCAGTACTTC. Translation: CASSPDSREQYF.

A single count supports this clone. The gene calls are TRBV19 and TRBJ1-3, with D perhaps matching TRBD1 (6 bases). CDR1 LNHDA and CDR2 SQIVND come from the germline V gene (reference sequence). V gave up 2 bases and J gave up 2 bases, with 13 bases separating them. This CDR3 has 16 residues. CDR3 sequence (DNA): TGTGCCAGTAGTATACAGGGGTTGGCTCCTGGAAACACCATATATTTT. Its translation is CASSIQGLAPGNTIYF.

The table lists this clone with a count of one. Written as DNA, the CDR3 is TGTGCCAGCAGTAGAACCGGGACAGACTACGAGCAGTACTTC. This translates into CASSRTGTDYEQYF. The chain combines TRBV6-5 with TRBJ2-7; 7 bases align to TRBD1. The CDR3 consists of 14 residues. The V gene's germline CDR1 is MNHEY and CDR2 SVGAGI. Trimming took 5 bases from V and 3 from J; bases not matched to a gene: 7.

V is TRBV5-4 and J is TRBJ2-7, with TRBD1 as a possible D gene (6 bases). Germline CDR1 is SGHNT and CDR2 is YYREEE (reference sequence). Deletions cut 6 bases from V and 2 bases from J, with 15 bases between. CDR3 length equals 14 residues. The CDR3 nucleotides read TGTGCCAGCACCCGCCGGGACACTGCCTACGAGCAGTACTTC. Protein product: CASTRRDTAYEQYF.

The chain is built from TRBV11-3 and TRBJ1-2, with TRBD1 matching 9 bases. The germline gives CDR1 SGHNT, CDR2 YENEEA. The CDR3 is 13 amino acids. Losses at the gene ends were 9 bases for V and 2 bases for J; bases not matched to a gene: 4. The CDR3 loop is CARGTGINYGYTF. Here the CDR3 DNA reads TGTGCCAGAGGGACAGGGATCAACTATGGCTACACCTTC.

J is TRBJ1-6 and V is TRBV18, with D possibly matching TRBD1 (5 bases). The CDR3 covers 16 residues. Germline V gene sequence: CDR1 KGHSH, CDR2 LQKENI. Trimming stripped 3 bases from V and 7 bases from J, with 16 bases between. The CDR3: CASSPGTGTENSPLHF. The CDR3 DNA is TGTGCCAGCTCACCCGGGACCGGGACGGAGAATTCACCCCTCCACTTT.

V gene TRBV7-8 combines with J gene TRBJ1-1, with 7 bases fitting TRBD1. The CDR3 is 14 residues long. V lost 4 bases to trimming and J lost 5 bases; unmatched junction nucleotides: 7. The germline V gene encodes CDR1 SGHVS and CDR2 FQNEAQ. The chain's CDR3 is CASSSEGASTEAFF. DNA of the CDR3: TGTGCCAGCAGCTCCGAGGGGGCTAGTACTGAAGCTTTCTTT.

The rearrangement uses TRBV6-1 and TRBJ1-1, with D unclear. The CDR3 runs 13 residues. CDR1 and CDR2 from the germline V gene are MNHNS and SASEGT. The V end was cut by 6 bases, the J end by 5 bases, with 13 bases between. CDR3 DNA sequence: TGTGCCAGCAGCCTGGAGGGCCTGACTGAAGCTTTCTTT. Its translation: CASSLEGLTEAFF.

The chain recombines TRBV7-9 with TRBJ2-1; D is uncertain. This CDR3 contains 13 residues. CDR1 SEHNR and CDR2 FQNEAQ come from the germline V gene (reference sequence). V lost 0 bases to trimming and J lost 4 bases, with 4 bases between them. This CDR3 reads CASSLALYNEQFF. DNA of the CDR3: TGTGCCAGCAGCTTAGCGCTTTACAATGAGCAGTTCTTC.

The V gene is TRBV6-5, the J gene TRBJ1-6; TRBD1 agrees at 12 bases. The CDR3 is 16 amino acids. Germline V gene data show CDR1 as MNHEY and CDR2 as SVGAGI. With V trimmed by 2 bases and J by 10 bases, 6 bases remained unmatched. CDR3 sequence: CASSYAGTGGVSPLHF. In nucleotides, the CDR3 is TGTGCCAGCAGTTACGCCGGGACAGGGGGCGTCTCACCCCTCCACTTT.

The V and J genes are TRBV28 and TRBJ2-3; no clear D. In germline, CDR1 is MDHEN, CDR2 SYDVKM. This CDR3 is 14 amino acids long. V lost 8 bases and J 0 bases, leaving 12 bases between the germline ends. The DNA for the CDR3 is TGTGCCAGCGGTTCAACCGTTAGCACAGATACGCAGTATTTT. Translated, it gives CASGSTVSTDTQYF.

V is TRBV19 and J is TRBJ2-2; D tentatively fits TRBD1 or TRBD2 (5 bases each). Trimming left V 7 bases short and J 3 bases short, with 15 bases between. The CDR3 spans 15 residues. Germline V gene sequence: CDR1 LNHDA, CDR2 SQIVND (reference sequence). The CDR3 spells CASTFGGFYTGELFF. In DNA, the CDR3 is TGTGCCAGTACTTTTGGGGGATTCTACACCGGGGAGCTGTTTTTT.

This clone was recorded only once. The chain uses TRBV28 and TRBJ2-7, with D possibly being TRBD1 (6 bases). The CDR3 contains 15 residues. Between the trimmed V and J ends, which lost 6 bases and 0 bases, there was a span of 15 bases. In germline, CDR1 is MDHEN, CDR2 SYDVKM. The CDR3 nucleotides are TGTGCCAGCAGGACACCCGGGACACCCTCCTACGAGCAGTACTTC. It encodes CASRTPGTPSYEQYF.

The J gene is TRBJ2-3, the V gene TRBV18; no reliable D call. This CDR3 is built from 15 residues. V was trimmed by 2 bases and J by 2 bases, leaving 11 bases between them. Germline V CDR1 and CDR2: KGHSH, LQKENI. The CDR3 nucleotides read TGTGCCAGCTCACCATCCGGACGGACCACAGATACGCAGTATTTT. It encodes CASSPSGRTTDTQYF.

The CDR3 DNA follows: TGCGCCAGCAAACTAGCGGCGAACACCGGGGAGCTGTTTTTT. The encoded protein is CASKLAANTGELFF. The genes are TRBV4-1 and TRBJ2-2; 8 positions agree with TRBD2. The V gene end was trimmed by 7 bases and the J gene end by 0 bases; junction bases not matched to a gene: 1. Germline CDR1 MGHRA, CDR2 YSYEKL. The CDR3 length is 14 residues.

This chain connects TRBV2 to TRBJ2-5, with 7 bases matching TRBD2. CDR3 length equals 15 residues. In germline, CDR1 is SNHLY, CDR2 FYNNEI. With 4 bases clipped from V and 5 bases from J, the junction kept 10 bases outside the gene matches. The CDR3 coding sequence is TGTGCCAGCAGTGTTTATAAGGGCGGGAGTGAGACCCAGTACTTC. Its protein is CASSVYKGGSETQYF.

The chain uses TRBV19 and TRBJ1-1; D perhaps matches TRBD1 (6 bases). Trimming took off 4 bases at V and 5 bases at J, with 14 bases between the two ends. This CDR3 is built from 14 residues. Germline CDR1 LNHDA, CDR2 SQIVND (reference sequence). The CDR3 loop reads CASSTREGGTEAFF. CDR3 coding DNA: TGTGCCAGTAGTACCCGGGAGGGGGGGACTGAAGCTTTCTTT. Complete variable domain (other parts from reference TRBV19 and TRBJ1-1): DGGITQSPKYLFRKEGQNVTLSCEQNLNHDAMYWYRQDPGQGLRLIYYSQIVNDFQKGDIAEGYSVSREKKESFPLTVTSAQKNPTAFYLCASSTREGGTEAFFGQGTRLTVV.

V usage is TRBV15 and J usage is TRBJ2-5; D might be TRBD2 (5 bases). CDR3 size: 16 residues. Germline V gene sequence: CDR1 LNHNV, CDR2 YYDKDF (reference sequence). Between the trimmed V and J ends, which lost 1 base and 2 bases, there was a span of 14 bases. The CDR3 bases are TGTGCCACCAGCAGAGGGTCCTTAGGAGGACAAGAGACCCAGTACTTC. This encodes CATSRGSLGGQETQYF.

J is TRBJ2-1 and V is TRBV5-6; 8 bases fit TRBD2. Germline V gene data show CDR1 as SGHDT and CDR2 as YYEEEE. The CDR3 totals 16 residues. With 3 bases clipped from V and 6 bases from J, the junction kept 11 bases outside the gene matches. The DNA of the CDR3 is TGTGCCAGCAGCTCCATAGCGGGGCGGGCCCCCAATGAGCAGTTCTTC. Translation: CASSSIAGRAPNEQFF.